Following are 20 T cell receptor beta chains from one sample sequenced in a study of blood T cell repertoires in COVID-19. The assay was immunoSEQ multiplex PCR, and TCRdb's table has in-frame clones only and misses some. The data hold approximately 200,000 clones, with around 88% observed a single time. Input material: PBMCs or T cells enriched from blood (not recorded which). The source is a woman in her 30s who had recovered from COVID-19.

The V gene is TRBV7-9, the J gene TRBJ1-1; D is unresolved. CDR1 and CDR2 (germline): SEHNR, FQNEAQ (reference sequence). This CDR3 spans 13 amino acids. V was trimmed by 0 bases and J by 5 bases, leaving 7 bases between them. In DNA, the CDR3 is TGTGCCAGCAGCTTAGCCCGAGGAACTGAAGCTTTCTTT. Residues: CASSLARGTEAFF.

The V and J genes are TRBV6-5 and TRBJ2-7, with 8 bases fitting TRBD2. V gave up 5 bases and J gave up 1 base; unmatched junction bases: 7. This CDR3 contains 15 residues. Germline V gene sequence: CDR1 MNHEY, CDR2 SVGAGI. CDR3 loop: CASSPLAGFSYEQYF. CDR3 coding DNA: TGTGCCAGCAGTCCCTTAGCGGGGTTTTCCTACGAGCAGTACTTC.

This clone turned up a few times. The CDR3 spells CASSDPGGSYEQYF. CDR3 bases: TGTGCCAGCAGCGACCCCGGAGGAAGCTACGAGCAGTACTTC. The chain joins TRBV6-5 to TRBJ2-7; a weak D match, TRBD2 (5 bases). This CDR3 has 14 residues. Trimming took off 6 bases at V and 3 bases at J, with 15 bases between the two ends. Germline-derived CDR1 and CDR2 are MNHEY and SVGAGI.

The J gene is TRBJ2-1, the V gene TRBV5-1; 7 nucleotides line up with TRBD2. Looked up from germline, CDR1 is SGHRS and CDR2 is YFSETQ. J lost 4 bases, V lost 4 bases, and 5 bases had no gene match. CDR3 length equals 14 residues. The CDR3 reads CASSAAGYYNEQFF. The DNA of the CDR3 is TGCGCCAGCAGCGCAGCGGGATATTACAATGAGCAGTTCTTC.

V gene TRBV9 combines with J gene TRBJ2-7, with 7 nucleotides matching TRBD2. The V gene end was trimmed by 0 bases and the J gene end by 0 bases; junction bases not matched to a gene: 6. The germline gives CDR1 SGDLS, CDR2 YYNGEE. This CDR3 is built from 16 residues. CDR3 sequence (DNA): TGTGCCAGCAGCGTAGGAGAAGCGGGAAACTCCTACGAGCAGTACTTC. This translates into CASSVGEAGNSYEQYF.

This clone was detected only a few times. V usage is TRBV11-2 and J usage is TRBJ2-7; 12 nucleotides align to TRBD2. The CDR3 is made up of 16 amino acids. Unmatched junction bases numbered 5, after V lost 2 bases and J lost 3 bases. The germline V gene encodes CDR1 SGHAT and CDR2 FQNNGV. The DNA for the CDR3 is TGTGCCAGCAGCTTAACGGGGACTAGCGGGTTCTACGAGCAGTACTTC. Translated, it gives CASSLTGTSGFYEQYF. Based on the CDR3 plus reference TRBV11-2 and TRBJ2-7, the full variable domain is EAGVAQSPRYKIIEKRQSVAFWCNPISGHATLYWYQQILGQGPKLLIQFQNNGVVDDSQLPKDRFSAERLKGVDSTLKIQPAKLEDSAVYLCASSLTGTSGFYEQYFGPGTRLTVT.

V usage is TRBV6-5 and J usage is TRBJ2-6; no firm D call. With 8 bases removed from V and 4 bases from J, the gap between germline ends came to 9 bases. This CDR3 has 13 residues. CDR1 MNHEY and CDR2 SVGAGI come from the germline V gene. The CDR3 here is CASSQAGANVLTF. CDR3 in DNA: TGTGCCAGCTCTCAGGCCGGGGCCAACGTCCTGACTTTC.

V gene TRBV29-1 combines with J gene TRBJ2-7; possibly TRBD2 for D (5 bases). Germline-derived CDR1 and CDR2 are SQVTM and ANQGSEA. The CDR3 covers 11 residues. V was trimmed by 6 bases and J by 3 bases, leaving 9 bases between them. CDR3 region: CSVTSYYEQYF. In DNA, the CDR3 is TGCAGCGTAACTAGTTACTACGAGCAGTACTTC.

As regards this clone: The same CDR3 is also encoded by other DNA sequences in this sample. The chain joins TRBV28 to TRBJ2-1, with 12 bases lining up with TRBD2. The CDR3 is 15 amino acids. CDR1 and CDR2 (germline): MDHEN, SYDVKM. Trimming at V came to 5 bases and at J to 4 bases, leaving 3 bases not matched to a gene. The CDR3 DNA sequence: TGTGCCAGCAGTCCCGGGACTAGCGGGTACAATGAGCAGTTCTTC. This gives the protein CASSPGTSGYNEQFF.

The genes are TRBV28 and TRBJ2-5, with 9 bases matching TRBD1. Per the germline V gene, CDR1 is MDHEN and CDR2 is SYDVKM. The CDR3 consists of 14 residues. V was clipped by 2 bases and J by 5 bases; unmatched bases: 3. The CDR3 spells CASSLTGGWETQYF. CDR3 in DNA: TGTGCCAGCAGTTTAACAGGGGGCTGGGAGACCCAGTACTTC.

This clone was recorded once. CDR3 sequence (DNA): TGTGCCACCAGCAGAAGTGTGGACAGGTTCAGCGCTGAAGCTTTCTTT. It specifies CATSRSVDRFSAEAFF. The rearrangement links TRBV15 to TRBJ1-1, with 7 bases that match TRBD1. The CDR3 has 16 residues. After removal of 2 bases from V and 6 bases from J, the junction contained 12 bases not matched to a gene. From germline, CDR1 is LNHNV and CDR2 YYDKDF (reference sequence).

This clone has just one count. This chain joins TRBV3-1 (or the pseudogene TRBV3-2) and TRBJ1-4; D not resolved. Germline CDR1 LGHDT, CDR2 YNNKEL (reference sequence). This CDR3 spans 17 amino acids. V lost 1 base and J 5 bases, leaving 17 bases between the germline ends. CDR3 protein: CASSQALGGALNEKLFF. In nucleotides, the CDR3 is TGTGCCAGCAGCCAAGCTCTCGGCGGAGCTTTGAATGAAAAACTGTTTTTT.

In its sample, this clone was seen once. The chain links TRBV5-1 to TRBJ2-3, with a weak D call TRBD2 (5 bases). Trimming removed 4 bases at V and 6 bases at J, with 6 bases between. This CDR3 spans 11 amino acids. CDR1 and CDR2 from the germline V gene are SGHRS and YFSETQ. CDR3 sequence reads: CASSPGDTQYF. In DNA form, the CDR3 reads TGCGCCAGCAGCCCGGGGGATACGCAGTATTTT. Supplemented by reference TRBV5-1 and TRBJ2-3, the full variable domain reads KAGVTQTPRYLIKTRGQQVTLSCSPISGHRSVSWYQQTPGQGLQFLFEYFSETQRNKGNFPGRFSGRQFSNSRSEMNVSTLELGDSALYLCASSPGDTQYFGPGTRLTVL.

V usage is TRBV29-1 and J usage is TRBJ1-1; 7 bases line up with TRBD1. V was clipped by 6 bases and J by 4 bases; unmatched bases: 8. The germline CDR1 and CDR2 sequences are SQVTM and ANQGSEA. The CDR3 has 13 residues. In DNA form, the CDR3 reads TGCAGCGTCCTGAAGGGGGCCCCCACTGAAGCTTTCTTT. Protein product: CSVLKGAPTEAFF.

The rearrangement links TRBV2 to TRBJ2-1, with a weak D call TRBD1 (6 bases). Trimming took off 5 bases at V and 6 bases at J, with 14 bases between the two ends. The CDR3 length is 14 residues. The germline gives CDR1 SNHLY, CDR2 FYNNEI. The CDR3, as DNA: TGTGCCAGCAGTAGACACTTAGGGGGCAATGAGCAGTTCTTC. Its protein product is CASSRHLGGNEQFF.

The chain employs TRBV3-1 (or the pseudogene TRBV3-2) and TRBJ2-7; D is possibly TRBD2 (5 bases). Germline V lookup: CDR1 LGHDT, CDR2 YNNKEL (reference sequence). Trimming cost V 1 base and J 2 bases, with 9 bases left between them. The length of the CDR3 is 14 residues. Written as DNA, the CDR3 is TGTGCCAGCAGCCAAGGTAGCGCCGCCTACGAGCAGTACTTC. Translation: CASSQGSAAYEQYF.

This sequence joins TRBV9 and TRBJ2-5; D remains unclear. Trimming shortened V by 2 bases and J by 1 base, and 6 bases separated the two germline ends. This CDR3 has 13 amino acids. Looked up from germline, CDR1 is SGDLS and CDR2 is YYNGEE. The CDR3 spells CASSVLPQETQYF. The CDR3 DNA sequence: TGTGCCAGCAGCGTCCTCCCCCAAGAGACCCAGTACTTC.

J is TRBJ2-5 and V is TRBV7-3, with 10 bases aligning to TRBD2. Germline V gives CDR1 SGHTA, CDR2 FQGTGA. This CDR3 region has 15 residues. With V trimmed by 5 bases and J by 5 bases, 8 bases remained unmatched. In DNA, the CDR3 is TGTGCCAGCAGCCAAAGCGGGAGGGCCGGGGAGACCCAGTACTTC. Its protein is CASSQSGRAGETQYF.

The chain has TRBV2 and TRBJ1-5, with D maybe TRBD1 (5 bases). The germline V gene encodes CDR1 SNHLY and CDR2 FYNNEI. The CDR3 extends over 15 amino acids. The V end lost 7 bases, the J end lost 0 bases, and 13 bases lay between the germline ends. The CDR3 coding sequence is TGTGCCAGCACCAACGGGGGGTTTAGCAATCAGCCCCAGCATTTT. Protein sequence: CASTNGGFSNQPQHF. Supplemented by reference TRBV2 and TRBJ1-5, the full variable domain reads EPEVTQTPSHQVTQMGQEVILRCVPISNHLYFYWYRQILGQKVEFLVSFYNNEISEKSEIFDDQFSVERPDGSNFTLKIRSTKLEDSAMYFCASTNGGFSNQPQHFGDGTRLSIL.

The genes are TRBV15 and TRBJ2-7; 15 nucleotides agree with TRBD2. Germline V gene data show CDR1 as LNHNV and CDR2 as YYDKDF (reference sequence). The CDR3 runs 16 residues. V shed 4 bases, J shed 4 bases, and the junction held 5 bases outside the gene matches. CDR3 sequence: CATSNIGTSGRYEQYF. The CDR3 nucleotides are TGTGCCACCAGCAACATAGGGACTAGCGGGAGGTACGAGCAGTACTTC.